This section outlines one T cell receptor (beta chain) sequence together with its context. Its antigen is not identified. Sequenced by immunoSEQ multiplex PCR; TCRdb stores in-frame clones only, minus some. Of 100,000 to 150,000 clones listed, roughly nine tenths are singletons. This record belongs to a study of T cells in localized non-small cell lung cancer. The study, taken as a whole, reports: Adjacent lung held a median around 58 of the top 100 tumor clones.

In germline, CDR1 is MNHNS, CDR2 SASEGT. The CDR3 has 13 residues. Trimming cost V 7 bases and J 2 bases, with 12 bases left between them. The source is a female donor aged 60 or older with stage I lung adenocarcinoma. This sequence joins TRBV6-1 and TRBJ2-7, with D possibly being TRBD2 (5 bases). The input for sequencing was peripheral blood, taken before any cancer treatment. This chain's CDR3 is CASTGGHTYEQYF. The DNA of the CDR3 is TGTGCCAGCACAGGAGGCCATACCTACGAGCAGTACTTC.